The present TCR beta chain was sequenced within a study of T-cell reconstitution after alpha-beta-depleted transplantation in children. General observations from the study: Fresh T-cell production supplied most of the T-cell counts and diversity seen one year after transplant.

Comment on this clonotype: Its antigen remains unidentified.

Preparation of the TCRbeta library used unique molecular identifiers. TCRdb ran MiXCR on the PCR reads and lists one entry per CDR3 protein. The sample carries some 830,000 distinct CDR3 sequences, 16% recorded once. With 0 bases removed from V and 1 base from J, the gap between germline ends came to 15 bases. Germline CDR1 and CDR2: MNHEY and SVGAGI. CDR3 length equals 18 residues. Material: PBMCs, mostly from graft donor cells, obtained 360 days after TCRalphabeta/CD19-depleted stem cell transplant. The V call is TRBV6-5, the J call TRBJ2-2, with TRBD1 as a possible D gene (6 bases). The receptor's source is a male patient younger than 18 who had a stem cell transplant for acute lymphoblastic leukemia, so the T cells may come from the graft donor. The CDR3 DNA sequence: TGTGCCAGCAGTTACTCGGACAGACACGGAGAGAACACCGGGGAGCTGTTTTTT. This gives the protein CASSYSDRHGENTGELFF.